This T cell receptor beta chain appears in the sequencing data of a study of blood T cells in healthy people across ages. Study-level findings and limits: Naive T cell percentage showed a strong correlation with the diversity of TCR beta. Long-lived donors had more naive CD4+ cells and higher diversity than aged donors.

A J-beta primer mix and a sample-barcoded 5' primer were used in a second PCR of roughly 6 to 11 cycles. A template-switch adaptor with 12 random nucleotides tagged each cDNA molecule. TCRdb processed the 5' RACE reads anew with MiXCR; each CDR3 protein has one entry. The data contain fewer than 1,000,000 distinct CDR3 sequences, around two fifths of them singletons. V shed 7 bases and J shed 4 bases, with 10 bases lying between them. Germline V lookup: CDR1 MNHEY, CDR2 SVGAGI. This CDR3 is built from 13 residues. Concerning this clonotype: Its matching antigen is unknown.

This receptor was identified in a man aged 55 to 69 in good health. This chain uses TRBV6-5 with TRBJ2-2, with D tentatively TRBD1 (6 bases). Sequences were obtained from blood. CDR3 in DNA: TGTGCCAGCACTCAGGGGCGCACCGGGGAGCTGTTTTTT. Translated, it gives CASTQGRTGELFF.